The clone carrying this T cell receptor (beta chain) was picked up a small number of times. V gave up 6 bases and J gave up 2 bases; unmatched junction bases: 3. The CDR3 spans 13 residues. Germline V gene sequence: CDR1 SNHLY, CDR2 FYNNEI. The data belong to a study of early T cells in non-severe SARS-CoV-2 infection. TCRdb re-analysed the 5' RACE reads in MiXCR, keeping a single row per CDR3 protein. The table lists tens of thousands of distinct CDR3 sequences, around 12% of them singletons. The sequence came from an adult who was a healthcare worker with PCR-confirmed SARS-CoV-2 infection or an uninfected control (not recorded which). The donor label of this sample is uncertain. The chain couples TRBV2 to TRBJ1-1; 7 bases are a match to TRBD1. The sequencing used whole blood, collected at baseline. This CDR3 is CASRRDSNTEAFF. CDR3 nucleotides: TGTGCCAGCAGAAGGGACAGCAACACTGAAGCTTTCTTT.